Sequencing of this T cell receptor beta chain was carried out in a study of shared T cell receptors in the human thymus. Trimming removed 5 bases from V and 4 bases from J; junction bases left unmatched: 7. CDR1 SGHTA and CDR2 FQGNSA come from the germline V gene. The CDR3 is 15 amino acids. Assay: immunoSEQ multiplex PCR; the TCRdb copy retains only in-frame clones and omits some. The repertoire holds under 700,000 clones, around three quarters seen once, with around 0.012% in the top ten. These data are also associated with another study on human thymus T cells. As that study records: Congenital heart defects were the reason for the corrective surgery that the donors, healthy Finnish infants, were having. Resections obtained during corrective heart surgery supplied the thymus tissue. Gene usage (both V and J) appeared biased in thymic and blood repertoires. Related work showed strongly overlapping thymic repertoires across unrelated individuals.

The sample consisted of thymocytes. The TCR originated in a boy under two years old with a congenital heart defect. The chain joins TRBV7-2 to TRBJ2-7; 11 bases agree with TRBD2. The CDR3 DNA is TGTGCCAGCAGCCTACTAGCGGGGGCCGCTTACGAGCAGTACTTC. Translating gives CASSLLAGAAYEQYF.